The TCR beta chain described here comes from a study of blood T cell repertoires in COVID-19. About the study: COVID-19 samples collected from the United States, Italy and Spain covered acute and convalescent phases.

Using immunoSEQ multiplex PCR, the repertoire was profiled, and TCRdb retains in-frame clones only, with some absent. The sample shows about 320,000 clones, approximately 88% of them seen only once. The V and J ends lost 3 bases and 8 bases respectively, with 16 bases between them. The CDR3 extends over 15 amino acids. Germline V gives CDR1 KGHSH, CDR2 LQKENI. Categorization into cohorts depended on clinical history that participants reported. The rearrangement joins TRBV18 to TRBJ2-2; D is undetermined. This TCR came from a man aged 55 to 70 who had recovered from COVID-19. Sequencing input: PBMCs or T cells enriched from blood (not recorded which). CDR3 protein: CASSPINYLSGELFF. In DNA, the CDR3 is TGTGCCAGCTCACCGATTAATTACTTATCTGGGGAGCTGTTTTTT.